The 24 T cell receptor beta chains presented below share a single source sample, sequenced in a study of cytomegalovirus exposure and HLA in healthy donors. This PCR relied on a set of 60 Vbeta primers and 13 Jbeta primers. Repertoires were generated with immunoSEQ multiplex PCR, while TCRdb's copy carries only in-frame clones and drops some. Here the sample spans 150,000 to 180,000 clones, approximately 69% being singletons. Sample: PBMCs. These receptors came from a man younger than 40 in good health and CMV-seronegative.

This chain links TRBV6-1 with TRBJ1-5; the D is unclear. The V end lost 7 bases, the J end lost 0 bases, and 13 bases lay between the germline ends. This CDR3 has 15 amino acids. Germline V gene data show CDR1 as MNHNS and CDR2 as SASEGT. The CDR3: CASNLEGYSNQPQHF. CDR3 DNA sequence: TGTGCCAGCAACTTAGAGGGCTATAGCAATCAGCCCCAGCATTTT.

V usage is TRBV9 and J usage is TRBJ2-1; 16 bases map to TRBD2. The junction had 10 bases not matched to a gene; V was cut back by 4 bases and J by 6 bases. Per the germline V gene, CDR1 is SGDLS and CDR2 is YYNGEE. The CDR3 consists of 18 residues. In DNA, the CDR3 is TGTGCCAGCAGCCCAACCGGGACTAGCGGGGGGGACGTCAATGAGCAGTTCTTC. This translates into CASSPTGTSGGDVNEQFF.

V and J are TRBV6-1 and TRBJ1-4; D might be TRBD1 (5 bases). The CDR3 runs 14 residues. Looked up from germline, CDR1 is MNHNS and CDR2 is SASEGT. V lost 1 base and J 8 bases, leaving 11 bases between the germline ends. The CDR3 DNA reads TGTGCCAGCAGTGAAGGGGGCAGTCGAGAAAAACTGTTTTTT. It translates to CASSEGGSREKLFF.

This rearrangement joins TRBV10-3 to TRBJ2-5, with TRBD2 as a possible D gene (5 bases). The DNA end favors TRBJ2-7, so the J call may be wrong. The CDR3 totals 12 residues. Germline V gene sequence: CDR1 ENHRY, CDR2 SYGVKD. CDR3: CATPGFTGEQYF. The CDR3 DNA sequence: TGTGCCACGCCGGGGTTCACGGGCGAGCAGTACTTC.

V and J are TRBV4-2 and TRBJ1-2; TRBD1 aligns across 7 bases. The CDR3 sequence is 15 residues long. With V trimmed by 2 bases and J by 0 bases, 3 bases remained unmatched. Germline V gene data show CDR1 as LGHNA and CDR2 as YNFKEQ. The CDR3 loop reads CASSQRQGANYGYTF. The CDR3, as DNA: TGTGCCAGCAGCCAACGTCAGGGGGCTAACTATGGCTACACCTTC.

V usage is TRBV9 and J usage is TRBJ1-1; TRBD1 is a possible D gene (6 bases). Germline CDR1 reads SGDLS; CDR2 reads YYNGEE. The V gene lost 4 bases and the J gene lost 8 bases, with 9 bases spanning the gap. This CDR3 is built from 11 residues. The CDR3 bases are TGTGCCAGCAGCACCGGGACAGAAGCTTTCTTT. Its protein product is CASSTGTEAFF.

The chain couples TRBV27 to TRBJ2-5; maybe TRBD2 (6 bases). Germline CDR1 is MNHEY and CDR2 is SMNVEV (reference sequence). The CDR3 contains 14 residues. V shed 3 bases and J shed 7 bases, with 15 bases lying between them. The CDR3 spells CASSFSGEVVTQYF. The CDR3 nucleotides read TGTGCCAGCAGTTTCTCGGGGGAGGTTGTGACCCAGTACTTC.

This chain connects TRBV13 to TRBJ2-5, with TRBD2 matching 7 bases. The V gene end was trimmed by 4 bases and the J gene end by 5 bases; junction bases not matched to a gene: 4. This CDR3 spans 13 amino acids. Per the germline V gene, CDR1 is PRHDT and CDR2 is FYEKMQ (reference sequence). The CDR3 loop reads CASSSQAGETQYF. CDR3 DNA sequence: TGTGCCAGCAGCTCCCAAGCGGGGGAGACCCAGTACTTC. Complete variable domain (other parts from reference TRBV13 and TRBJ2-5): AAGVIQSPRHLIKEKRETATLKCYPIPRHDTVYWYQQGPGQDPQFLISFYEKMQSDKGSIPDRFSAQQFSDYHSELNMSSLELGDSALYFCASSSQAGETQYFGPGTRLLVL.

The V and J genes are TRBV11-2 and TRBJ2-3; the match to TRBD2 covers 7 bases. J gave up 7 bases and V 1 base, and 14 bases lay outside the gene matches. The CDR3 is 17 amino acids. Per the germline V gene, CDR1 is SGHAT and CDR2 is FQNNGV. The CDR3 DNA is TGTGCCAGCAGCTTAGGGTATTTGAGCGGGGACTCATATACGCAGTATTTT. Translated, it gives CASSLGYLSGDSYTQYF.

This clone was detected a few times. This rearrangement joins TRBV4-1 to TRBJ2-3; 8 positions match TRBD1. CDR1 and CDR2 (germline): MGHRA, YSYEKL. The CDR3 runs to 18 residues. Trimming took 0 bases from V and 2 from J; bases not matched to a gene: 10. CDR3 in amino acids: CASSQDTQGVGNTDTQYF. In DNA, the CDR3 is TGCGCCAGCAGCCAAGATACACAGGGGGTGGGAAACACAGATACGCAGTATTTT.

The CDR3 here is CASSQTGGSGNYGYTF. The CDR3 DNA reads TGTGCCAGCAGTCAAACGGGTGGGTCGGGAAACTATGGCTACACCTTC. The rearrangement joins TRBV28 to TRBJ1-2; no firm D call. Germline CDR1 and CDR2: MDHEN and SYDVKM. Trimming shortened V by 5 bases and J by 2 bases, and 18 bases separated the two germline ends. This CDR3 comprises 16 residues.

As DNA, the CDR3 is TGTGCCAGCAGTATTACTAGCGGGGGCTACAATGAGCAGTTCTTC. Amino acids: CASSITSGGYNEQFF. This chain uses TRBV6-1 with TRBJ2-1; 11 bases are a match to TRBD2. The CDR3 has 15 residues. CDR1 is MNHNS, CDR2 SASEGT, per germline. V shed 5 bases and J 3 bases; nucleotides not matched to a gene: 3.

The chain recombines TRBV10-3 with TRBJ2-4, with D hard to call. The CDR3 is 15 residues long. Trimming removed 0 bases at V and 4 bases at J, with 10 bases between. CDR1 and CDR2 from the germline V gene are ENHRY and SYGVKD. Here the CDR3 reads CAISESTENKNIQYF. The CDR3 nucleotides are TGTGCCATCAGTGAGTCAACAGAAAATAAAAACATTCAGTACTTC.

The CDR3 DNA follows: TGTGCCAGCAGTGAAAGTCTGGCATCTGGAGGTCAGCCCCAGCATTTT. Its protein is CASSESLASGGQPQHF. The V and J genes are TRBV2 and TRBJ1-5; no firm D call. The CDR3 has 16 residues. V shed 2 bases and J shed 6 bases, with 17 bases lying between them. In germline, CDR1 is SNHLY, CDR2 FYNNEI. The full variable domain, with the rest looked up from reference TRBV2 and TRBJ1-5, is EPEVTQTPSHQVTQMGQEVILRCVPISNHLYFYWYRQILGQKVEFLVSFYNNEISEKSEIFDDQFSVERPDGSNFTLKIRSTKLEDSAMYFCASSESLASGGQPQHFGDGTRLSIL.

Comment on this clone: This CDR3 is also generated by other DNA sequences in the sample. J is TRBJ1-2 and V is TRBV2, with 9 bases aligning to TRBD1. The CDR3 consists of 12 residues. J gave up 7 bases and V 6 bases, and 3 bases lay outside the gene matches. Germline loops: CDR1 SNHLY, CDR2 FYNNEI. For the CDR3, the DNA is TGTGCCAGCAGGGGACAGGGCGGTGGCTACACCTTC. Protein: CASRGQGGGYTF.

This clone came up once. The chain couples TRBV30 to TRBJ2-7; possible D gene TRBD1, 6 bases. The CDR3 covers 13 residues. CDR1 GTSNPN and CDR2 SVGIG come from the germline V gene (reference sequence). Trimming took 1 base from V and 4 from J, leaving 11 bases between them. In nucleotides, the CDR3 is TGTGCCTGGAGTGGTAGCAGGGGATACGAGCAGTACTTC. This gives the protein CAWSGSRGYEQYF.

This CDR3 is CASTEGLAGGSGANVLTF. CDR3 nucleotides: TGTGCCAGTACCGAGGGACTAGCGGGGGGCTCTGGGGCCAACGTCCTGACTTTC. The V call is TRBV19, the J call TRBJ2-6; 15 bases map to TRBD2. The CDR3 runs to 18 residues. The V gene's germline CDR1 is LNHDA and CDR2 SQIVND (reference sequence). The J segment lost 0 bases and the V segment lost 7 bases, leaving 4 bases of the junction unmatched.

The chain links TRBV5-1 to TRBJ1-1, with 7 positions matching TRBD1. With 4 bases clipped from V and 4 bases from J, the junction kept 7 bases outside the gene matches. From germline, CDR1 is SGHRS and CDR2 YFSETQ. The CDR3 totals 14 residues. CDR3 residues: CASSLTGASTEAFF. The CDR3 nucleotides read TGCGCCAGCAGCCTTACAGGGGCTAGCACTGAAGCTTTCTTT.

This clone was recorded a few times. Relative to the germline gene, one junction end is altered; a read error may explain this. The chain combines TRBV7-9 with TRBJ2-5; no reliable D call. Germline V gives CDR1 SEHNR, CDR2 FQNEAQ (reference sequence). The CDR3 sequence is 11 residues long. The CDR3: CSSSLRGTQYF. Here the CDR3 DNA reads TGTTCCAGCAGCCTACGAGGGACCCAGTACTTC.

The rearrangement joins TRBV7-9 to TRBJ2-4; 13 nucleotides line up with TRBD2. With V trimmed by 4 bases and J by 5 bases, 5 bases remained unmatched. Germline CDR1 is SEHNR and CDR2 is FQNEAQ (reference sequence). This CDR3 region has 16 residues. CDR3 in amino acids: CASSSTSGGFQNIQYF. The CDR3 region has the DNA TGTGCCAGCAGCTCGACTAGCGGGGGGTTCCAAAACATTCAGTACTTC.

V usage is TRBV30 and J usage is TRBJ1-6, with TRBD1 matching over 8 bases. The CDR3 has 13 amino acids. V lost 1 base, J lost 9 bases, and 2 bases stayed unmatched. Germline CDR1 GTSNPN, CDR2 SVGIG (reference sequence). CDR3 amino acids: CAWSGQGFSPLHF. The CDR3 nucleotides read TGTGCCTGGAGTGGACAGGGGTTTTCACCCCTCCACTTT.

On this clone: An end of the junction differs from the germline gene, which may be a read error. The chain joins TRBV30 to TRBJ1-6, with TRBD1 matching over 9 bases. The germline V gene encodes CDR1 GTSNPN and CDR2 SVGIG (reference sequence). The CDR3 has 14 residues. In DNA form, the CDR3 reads TGTGCCTGGAGTGGGTGGACAGGGGATTCACCCCTCAACTTT. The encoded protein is CAWSGWTGDSPLNF.

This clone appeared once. The DNA of the CDR3 is TGTGCCAGCAGTTTTCGGGGCGGGGGGGTTGGAGAGACCCAGTACTTC. Protein: CASSFRGGGVGETQYF. This chain joins TRBV27 and TRBJ2-5, with 9 bases that match TRBD2. V was pared by 3 bases and J by 4 bases, with 9 bases of the junction left unmatched. Germline loops: CDR1 MNHEY, CDR2 SMNVEV (reference sequence). This CDR3 is built from 16 residues.

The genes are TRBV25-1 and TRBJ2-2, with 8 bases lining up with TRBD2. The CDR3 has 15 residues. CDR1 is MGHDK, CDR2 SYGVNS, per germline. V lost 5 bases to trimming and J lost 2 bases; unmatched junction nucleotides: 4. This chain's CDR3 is CASSLRGVNTGELFF. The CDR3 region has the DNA TGTGCCAGCAGTTTGCGGGGGGTTAACACCGGGGAGCTGTTTTTT. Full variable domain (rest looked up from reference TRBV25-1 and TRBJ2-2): EADIYQTPRYLVIGTGKKITLECSQTMGHDKMYWYQQDPGMELHLIHYSYGVNSTEKGDLSSESTVSRIRTEHFPLTLESARPSHTSQYLCASSLRGVNTGELFFGEGSRLTVL.